The 15 T cell receptor beta chains listed next were all sequenced from one sample in a study of shared clonotypes between healthy human individuals. The protocol was immunoSEQ multiplex PCR, while the TCRdb copy is restricted to in-frame clones and leaves out a portion. The data show over 2,000,000 clones, with just under 95% seen just once and under 2% held by the top ten. Naive CD8 cells, CD45RO-negative and positively selected for CCR7, excluded terminally differentiated effector memory CD45RA+ cells. The specimen sequenced was naive CD8+ T cells from PBMCs. The source of these receptors is a young man in good health. Some clones in this sample may be carry-over from other donors' samples.

V and J are TRBV7-8 and TRBJ2-1; 9 positions match TRBD2. This CDR3 contains 18 residues. V lost 1 base to trimming and J lost 5 bases; unmatched junction nucleotides: 12. Germline V gene data show CDR1 as SGHVS and CDR2 as FQNEAQ. CDR3 sequence reads: CASSLEGLAGFLDNEQFF. In DNA form, the CDR3 reads TGTGCCAGCAGCTTAGAGGGTCTAGCGGGATTTCTGGACAATGAGCAGTTCTTC.

This clone was picked up one time. Other DNA sequences in the sample encode the same CDR3. The gene calls are TRBV6-5 and TRBJ2-7; maybe TRBD2 (5 bases). This CDR3 has 15 amino acids. Per the germline V gene, CDR1 is MNHEY and CDR2 is SVGAGI. V lost 0 bases to trimming and J lost 3 bases, with 12 bases between them. The CDR3: CASSYSSGRSYEQYF. The CDR3 coding sequence is TGTGCCAGCAGTTACTCGAGCGGCAGGAGCTACGAGCAGTACTTC.

The chain couples TRBV6-5 to TRBJ2-1; unclear D gene. V was shortened by 4 bases and J by 13 bases, with 5 bases between the two germline ends. There are 9 residues in the CDR3. Germline CDR1 and CDR2: MNHEY and SVGAGI. Here the CDR3 DNA reads TGTGCCAGCAGTTCAAATCAGTTCTTC. Protein product: CASSSNQFF.

This clone was counted once. The chain carries TRBV5-5 and TRBJ2-1; D is uncertain. The CDR3 sequence is 15 residues long. Germline V gene data show CDR1 as SGHKS and CDR2 as YYEKEE (reference sequence). Trimming removed 4 bases at V and 0 bases at J, with 11 bases between. CDR3 coding DNA: TGTGCCAGCAGCCCCGTGGCACACTCCTACAATGAGCAGTTCTTC. Its protein is CASSPVAHSYNEQFF. Drawing the rest from reference TRBV5-5 and TRBJ2-1, the complete variable domain is DAGVTQSPTHLIKTRGQQVTLRCSPISGHKSVSWYQQVLGQGPQFIFQYYEKEERGRGNFPDRFSARQFPNYSSELNVNALLLGDSALYLCASSPVAHSYNEQFFGPGTRLTVL.

As concerns this clone: This sample includes further DNA sequences coding for the same CDR3. The CDR3 bases are TGTGCCAGCAGCGTAGGGCGAACCTCCTACGAGCAGTACTTC. It yields the protein CASSVGRTSYEQYF. J is TRBJ2-7 and V is TRBV9; the D is unclear. This CDR3 contains 14 residues. Germline V gene sequence: CDR1 SGDLS, CDR2 YYNGEE. V was pared by 0 bases and J by 0 bases, with 7 bases between.

Points on this clone: The sample contains more than one DNA sequence encoding this CDR3. J is TRBJ1-1 and V is TRBV27; no clear D. The CDR3 length is 13 residues. Trimming left V 3 bases short and J 1 base short, with 6 bases between. Germline lookup yields CDR1 MNHEY and CDR2 SMNVEV (reference sequence). The CDR3 loop reads CASSFTGNTEAFF. The CDR3 DNA sequence: TGTGCCAGCAGTTTTACGGGGAACACTGAAGCTTTCTTT.

The gene calls are TRBV2 and TRBJ2-7; TRBD1 agrees at 8 bases. The CDR3 covers 17 residues. The germline V gene has CDR1 SNHLY and CDR2 FYNNEI. V trimming: 4 bases; J trimming: 0 bases; junction bases outside the gene matches: 11. The CDR3 protein is CASSGRSTGDFSYEQYF. DNA for the CDR3: TGTGCCAGCAGTGGCCGATCGACAGGGGACTTCTCCTACGAGCAGTACTTC.

The chain uses TRBV7-8 and TRBJ2-1, with TRBD2 identical over 12 bases. V shed 5 bases, J shed 3 bases, and the junction held 11 bases outside the gene matches. This CDR3 is 18 amino acids long. The germline V gene encodes CDR1 SGHVS and CDR2 FQNEAQ. The CDR3 reads CASSLGLAGGENYNEQFF. The CDR3 region has the DNA TGTGCCAGCAGCCTCGGGCTAGCGGGAGGGGAGAACTACAATGAGCAGTTCTTC.

This rearrangement joins TRBV4-3 to TRBJ2-7; the match to TRBD1 covers 8 bases. With 2 bases clipped from V and 2 bases from J, the junction kept 5 bases outside the gene matches. The length of the CDR3 is 15 residues. Germline loops: CDR1 LGHNA, CDR2 YSLEER. The CDR3 nucleotides read TGCGCCAGCAGCCAATTACGACAGGGGACCTACGAGCAGTACTTC. Translated: CASSQLRQGTYEQYF.

The rearrangement links TRBV6-5 to TRBJ1-1, with TRBD1 matching 12 bases. CDR3 length: 15 amino acids. The trim removed 8 bases at V and 3 bases at J, leaving 7 bases unmatched. Germline V CDR1 and CDR2: MNHEY, SVGAGI. The chain's CDR3 is CASRTGTGGYTEAFF. DNA for the CDR3: TGTGCCAGCCGCACGGGGACAGGGGGCTACACTGAAGCTTTCTTT.

This chain links TRBV28 with TRBJ1-1; D perhaps matches TRBD1 (6 bases). CDR3 length: 15 amino acids. Germline V gene sequence: CDR1 MDHEN, CDR2 SYDVKM. Trimming pared 6 bases from V and 4 bases from J, leaving 18 bases between. CDR3 sequence reads: CASSQDDRPRTEAFF. The CDR3 DNA sequence: TGTGCCAGCAGCCAGGATGACAGGCCCCGCACTGAAGCTTTCTTT.

The chain joins TRBV5-6 to TRBJ2-7; a weak D match, TRBD2 (7 bases). Germline V gives CDR1 SGHDT, CDR2 YYEEEE. Between the trimmed V and J ends, which lost 0 bases and 3 bases, there was a span of 13 bases. The CDR3 is 15 amino acids. CDR3 in DNA: TGTGCCAGCAGCTTGGCGGGGGGCAGTCGCTACGAGCAGTACTTC. Encoded protein: CASSLAGGSRYEQYF.

This clone is a singleton in its sample. The chain employs TRBV28 and TRBJ2-1, with TRBD1 identical over 10 bases. Germline V gives CDR1 MDHEN, CDR2 SYDVKM. The ends lost 3 bases at V and 5 bases at J; junction bases unmatched: 1. The CDR3 runs 14 residues. CDR3 bases: TGTGCCAGCAGTTTGGGGACAGGGGACAATGAGCAGTTCTTC. Translating it yields CASSLGTGDNEQFF.

The chain uses TRBV5-6 and TRBJ1-2, with 7 bases identical to TRBD1. V was clipped by 4 bases and J by 4 bases; unmatched bases: 4. This CDR3 has 13 residues. Germline CDR1 SGHDT, CDR2 YYEEEE. For the CDR3, the DNA is TGTGCCAGCAGCGGAGGGACAGTCTATGGCTACACCTTC. Translation: CASSGGTVYGYTF.

The chain uses TRBV28 and TRBJ1-1; no clear D. Looked up from germline, CDR1 is MDHEN and CDR2 is SYDVKM. CDR3 length: 14 residues. Trimming pared 3 bases from V and 5 bases from J, leaving 13 bases between. CDR3 DNA sequence: TGTGCCAGCAGTTTTTACGGGGATGGGACTGAAGCTTTCTTT. Protein: CASSFYGDGTEAFF.